The sequence of this TCR beta chain was determined in a study of patients and donors after allogeneic stem cell transplantation. The CDR3 covers 14 residues. Germline V gene sequence: CDR1 DFQATT, CDR2 SNEGSKA (reference sequence). TCRdb re-derived calls from the RT-PCR reads in MiXCR, one entry per CDR3 protein. The repertoire holds 98,000 or so distinct CDR3 sequences, with roughly 35% as singletons. This clonotype was counted a few times. The receptor was isolated from a human donor who was either an allogeneic HSCT recipient or a stem cell or donor lymphocyte infusion donor (not recorded which). It is not recorded whose cells these are; they may come from a transplant donor. The chain links TRBV20-1 to TRBJ2-2; possibly TRBD1 or TRBD2 for D (5 bases each). Material for sequencing was blood, either unsorted or a sorted T cell fraction (not recorded which). CDR3 coding DNA: TGCAGAGCCCAGAAGGACTTAGGGGCCGGGGAGCTGTTTTTT. Amino acid sequence: CRAQKDLGAGELFF.